The 5 T cell receptor beta chains given below trace back to one sample, sequenced in a study of blood T cell repertoires in COVID-19. Clones were sequenced by immunoSEQ multiplex PCR, and TCRdb holds only the in-frame ones, with some missing. In the table there are about 54,000 clones, about 87% of which are singletons. The sequenced sample was peripheral blood. These TCRs come from a human donor in a cohort sampled during active COVID-19.

This rearrangement joins TRBV18 to TRBJ1-3; tentative D call: TRBD1 (6 bases). Per germline, CDR1 KGHSH and CDR2 LQKENI. Trimming shortened V by 2 bases and J by 0 bases, and 17 bases separated the two germline ends. The CDR3 runs to 18 residues. The CDR3 region has the DNA TGTGCCAGCTCACCAGGGGGCCTAAAGGGGAGCTCTGGAAACACCATATATTTT. Translation gives CASSPGGLKGSSGNTIYF.

This clone was observed a single time. CDR3 DNA: TGTGCCAGCAGGATTGGACAGAAGAACACTGAAGCTTTCTTT. Its protein is CASRIGQKNTEAFF. The chain couples TRBV6-5 to TRBJ1-1; TRBD1 might be the D (6 bases). Trimming stripped 6 bases from V and 1 base from J, with 12 bases between. CDR1 and CDR2 from the germline V gene are MNHEY and SVGAGI. The CDR3 runs 14 residues.

The gene calls are TRBV5-1 and TRBJ2-1; 13 bases map to TRBD2. V was clipped by 4 bases and J by 1 base; unmatched bases: 8. CDR1 is SGHRS and CDR2 is YFSETQ in the germline V gene. CDR3 length: 18 residues. The CDR3 sequence is CASSPIETSGRSYNEQFF. In nucleotides, the CDR3 is TGCGCCAGCAGCCCAATTGAGACTAGCGGGAGGTCCTACAATGAGCAGTTCTTC.

The chain joins TRBV30 to TRBJ1-1; 9 bases align to TRBD1. Germline assignment: CDR1 GTSNPN and CDR2 SVGIG (reference sequence). The CDR3 runs to 12 residues. Trimming at V came to 3 bases and at J to 8 bases, leaving 4 bases not matched to a gene. The CDR3 sequence: CAWSPGQGEAFF. The CDR3 DNA reads TGTGCCTGGAGCCCTGGACAGGGGGAAGCTTTCTTT.

The CDR3 loop reads CASREQNTEAFF. The CDR3 bases are TGTGCCAGCAGAGAACAGAACACTGAAGCTTTCTTT. This rearrangement joins TRBV2 to TRBJ1-1; no firm D call. Germline CDR1 reads SNHLY; CDR2 reads FYNNEI. CDR3 length: 12 residues. Trimming cost V 6 bases and J 1 base, with 6 bases left between them.